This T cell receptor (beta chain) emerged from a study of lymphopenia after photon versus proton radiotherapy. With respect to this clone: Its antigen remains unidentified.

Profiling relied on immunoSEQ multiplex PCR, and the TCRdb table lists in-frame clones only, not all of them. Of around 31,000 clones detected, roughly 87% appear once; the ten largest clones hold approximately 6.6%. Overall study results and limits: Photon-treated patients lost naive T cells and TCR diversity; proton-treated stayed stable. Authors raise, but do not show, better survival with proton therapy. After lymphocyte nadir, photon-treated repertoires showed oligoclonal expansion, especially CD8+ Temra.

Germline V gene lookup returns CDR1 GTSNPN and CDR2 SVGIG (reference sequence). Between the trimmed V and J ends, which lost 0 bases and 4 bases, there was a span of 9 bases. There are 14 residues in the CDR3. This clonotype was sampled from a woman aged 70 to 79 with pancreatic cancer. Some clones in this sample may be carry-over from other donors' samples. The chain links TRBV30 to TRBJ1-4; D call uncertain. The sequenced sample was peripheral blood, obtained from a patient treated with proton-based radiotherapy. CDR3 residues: CAWSVNRYNEKLFF. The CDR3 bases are TGTGCCTGGAGTGTTAATAGATATAATGAAAAACTGTTTTTT.